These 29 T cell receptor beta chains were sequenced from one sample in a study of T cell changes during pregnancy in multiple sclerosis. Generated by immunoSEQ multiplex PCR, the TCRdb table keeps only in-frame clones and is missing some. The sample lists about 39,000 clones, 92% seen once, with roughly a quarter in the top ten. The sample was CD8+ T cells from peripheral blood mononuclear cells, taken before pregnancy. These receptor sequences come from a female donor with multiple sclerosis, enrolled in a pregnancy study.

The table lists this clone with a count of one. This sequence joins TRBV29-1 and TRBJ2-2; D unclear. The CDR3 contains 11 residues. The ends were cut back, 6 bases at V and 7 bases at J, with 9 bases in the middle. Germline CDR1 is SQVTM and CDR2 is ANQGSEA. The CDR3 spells CSVTYHGELFF. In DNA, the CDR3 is TGCAGCGTGACTTACCACGGGGAGCTGTTTTTT.

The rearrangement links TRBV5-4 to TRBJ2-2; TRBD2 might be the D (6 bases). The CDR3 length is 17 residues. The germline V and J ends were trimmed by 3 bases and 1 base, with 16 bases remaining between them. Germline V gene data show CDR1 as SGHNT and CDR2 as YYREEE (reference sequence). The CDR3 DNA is TGTGCCAGCAGCTCCTGGGGGGAAGCCGTGAACACCGGGGAGCTGTTTTTT. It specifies CASSSWGEAVNTGELFF.

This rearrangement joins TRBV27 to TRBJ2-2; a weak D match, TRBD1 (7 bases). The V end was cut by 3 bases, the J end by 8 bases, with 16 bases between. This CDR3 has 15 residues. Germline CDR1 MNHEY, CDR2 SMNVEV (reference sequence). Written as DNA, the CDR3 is TGTGCCAGCAGTTTCCTATCAGGGGGGACGGGGGAGCTGTTTTTT. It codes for CASSFLSGGTGELFF.

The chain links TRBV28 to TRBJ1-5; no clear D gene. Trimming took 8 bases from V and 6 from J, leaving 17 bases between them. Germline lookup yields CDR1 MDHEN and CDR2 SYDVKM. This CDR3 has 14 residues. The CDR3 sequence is CASSGGRFSQPQHF. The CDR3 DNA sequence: TGTGCCAGCTCCGGAGGCAGATTTTCTCAGCCCCAGCATTTT.

CDR3 sequence: CASSVPGQNTGELFF. DNA of the CDR3: TGTGCCAGCAGTGTGCCGGGACAGAACACCGGGGAGCTGTTTTTT. The V and J genes are TRBV2 and TRBJ2-2, with D possibly being TRBD1 (6 bases). Germline V gene sequence: CDR1 SNHLY, CDR2 FYNNEI. The germline V and J ends were trimmed by 4 bases and 1 base, with 10 bases remaining between them. The CDR3 extends over 15 amino acids.

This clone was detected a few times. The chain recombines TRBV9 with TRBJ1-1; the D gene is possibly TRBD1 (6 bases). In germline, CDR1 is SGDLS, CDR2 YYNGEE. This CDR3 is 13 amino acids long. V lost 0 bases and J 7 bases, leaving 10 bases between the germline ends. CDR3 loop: CASSVGGRGEAFF. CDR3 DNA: TGTGCCAGCAGCGTAGGTGGCAGGGGTGAAGCTTTCTTT.

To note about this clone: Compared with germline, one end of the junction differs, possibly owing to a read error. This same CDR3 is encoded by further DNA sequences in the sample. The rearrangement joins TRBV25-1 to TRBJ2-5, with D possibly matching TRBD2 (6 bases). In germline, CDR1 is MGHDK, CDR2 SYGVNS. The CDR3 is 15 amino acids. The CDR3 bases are TGTGCCAGCAGTGAGGGACTGAGGGGCCAAGAGACCCAATACTTC. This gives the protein CASSEGLRGQETQYF.

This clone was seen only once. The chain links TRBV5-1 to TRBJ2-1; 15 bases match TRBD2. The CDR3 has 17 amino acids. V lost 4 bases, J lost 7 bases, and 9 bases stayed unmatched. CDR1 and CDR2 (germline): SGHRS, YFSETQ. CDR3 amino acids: CASSREPGLAGGNEQFF. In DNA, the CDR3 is TGCGCCAGCAGCCGAGAACCGGGACTAGCGGGGGGAAATGAGCAGTTCTTC.

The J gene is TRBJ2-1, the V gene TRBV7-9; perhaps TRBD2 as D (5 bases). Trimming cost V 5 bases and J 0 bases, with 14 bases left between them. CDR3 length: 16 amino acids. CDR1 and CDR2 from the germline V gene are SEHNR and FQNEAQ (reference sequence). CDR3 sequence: CASSADGIASYNEQFF. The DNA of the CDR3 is TGTGCCAGCAGCGCAGACGGGATTGCCTCCTACAATGAGCAGTTCTTC.

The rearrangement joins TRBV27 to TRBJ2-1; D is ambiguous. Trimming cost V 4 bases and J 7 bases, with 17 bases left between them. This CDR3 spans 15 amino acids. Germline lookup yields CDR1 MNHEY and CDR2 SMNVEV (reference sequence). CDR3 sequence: CASSSLSTNRNEQFF. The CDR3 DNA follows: TGTGCCAGCAGTTCCCTATCTACTAATAGGAATGAGCAGTTCTTC.

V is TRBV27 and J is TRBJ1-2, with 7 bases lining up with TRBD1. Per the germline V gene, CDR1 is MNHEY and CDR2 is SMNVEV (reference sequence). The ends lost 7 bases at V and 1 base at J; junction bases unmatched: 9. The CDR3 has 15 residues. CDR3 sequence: CASKGVGTVNYGYTF. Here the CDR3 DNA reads TGTGCCAGCAAGGGGGTGGGGACAGTTAACTATGGCTACACCTTC.

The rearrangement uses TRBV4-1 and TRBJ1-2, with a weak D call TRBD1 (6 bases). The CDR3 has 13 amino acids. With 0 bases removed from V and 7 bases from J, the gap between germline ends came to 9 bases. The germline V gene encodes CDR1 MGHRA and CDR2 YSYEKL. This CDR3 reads CASSQDTGSGYTF. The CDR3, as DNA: TGCGCCAGCAGCCAAGACACAGGGAGTGGCTACACCTTC.

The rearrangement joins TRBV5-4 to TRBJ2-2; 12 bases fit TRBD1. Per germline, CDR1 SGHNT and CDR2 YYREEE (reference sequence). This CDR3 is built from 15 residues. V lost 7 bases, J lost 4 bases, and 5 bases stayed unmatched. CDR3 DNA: TGTGCCAGCCGGGACAGGGGGCTCGGCACCGGGGAGCTGTTTTTT. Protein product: CASRDRGLGTGELFF.

CDR3 region: CAWDRGLGQPQHF. CDR3 sequence (DNA): TGTGCCTGGGACAGGGGGCTCGGTCAGCCCCAGCATTTT. The V and J genes are TRBV30 and TRBJ1-5; 10 nucleotides match TRBD1. This CDR3 has 13 amino acids. The V gene end was trimmed by 5 bases and the J gene end by 6 bases; junction bases not matched to a gene: 4. Per the germline V gene, CDR1 is GTSNPN and CDR2 is SVGIG (reference sequence).

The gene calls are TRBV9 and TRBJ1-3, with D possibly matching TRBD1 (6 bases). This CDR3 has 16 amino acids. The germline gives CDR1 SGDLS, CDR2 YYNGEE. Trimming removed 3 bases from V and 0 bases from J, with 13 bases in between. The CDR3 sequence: CASSDPQGTSGNTIYF. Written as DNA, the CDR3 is TGTGCCAGCAGCGATCCCCAGGGGACCTCTGGAAACACCATATATTTT.

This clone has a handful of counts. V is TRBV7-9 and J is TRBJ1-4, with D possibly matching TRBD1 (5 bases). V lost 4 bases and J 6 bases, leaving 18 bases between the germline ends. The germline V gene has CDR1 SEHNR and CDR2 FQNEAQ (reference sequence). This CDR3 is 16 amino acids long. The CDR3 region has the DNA TGTGCCAGCAGCTCTAATACAGGATTAGCCCATGAAAAACTGTTTTTT. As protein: CASSSNTGLAHEKLFF.

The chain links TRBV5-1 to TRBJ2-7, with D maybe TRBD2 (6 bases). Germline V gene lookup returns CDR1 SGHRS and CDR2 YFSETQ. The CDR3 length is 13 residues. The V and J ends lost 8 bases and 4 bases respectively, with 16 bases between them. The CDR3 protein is CARGGGGRYEQYF. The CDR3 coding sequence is TGCGCCAGGGGAGGCGGTGGCAGGTACGAGCAGTACTTC.

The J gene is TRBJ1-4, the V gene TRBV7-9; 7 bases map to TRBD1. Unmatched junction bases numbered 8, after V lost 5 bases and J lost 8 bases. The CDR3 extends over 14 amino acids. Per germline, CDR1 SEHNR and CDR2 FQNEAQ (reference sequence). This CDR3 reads CASSPTGSGEKLFF. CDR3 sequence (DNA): TGTGCCAGCAGCCCGACAGGGTCAGGAGAAAAACTGTTTTTT.

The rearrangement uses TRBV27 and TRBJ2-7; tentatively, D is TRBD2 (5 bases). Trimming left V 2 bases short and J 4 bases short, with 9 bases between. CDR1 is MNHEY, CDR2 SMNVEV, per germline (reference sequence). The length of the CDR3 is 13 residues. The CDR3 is CASSLQLGYEQYF. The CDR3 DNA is TGTGCCAGCAGTTTACAACTAGGGTACGAGCAGTACTTC.

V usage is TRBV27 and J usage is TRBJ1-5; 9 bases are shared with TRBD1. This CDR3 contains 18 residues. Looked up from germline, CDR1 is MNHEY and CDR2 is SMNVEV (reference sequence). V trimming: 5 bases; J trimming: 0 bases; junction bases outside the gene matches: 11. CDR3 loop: CASSLRDRAAYSNQPQHF. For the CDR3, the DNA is TGTGCCAGCAGTCTCCGGGACAGGGCCGCTTATAGCAATCAGCCCCAGCATTTT.

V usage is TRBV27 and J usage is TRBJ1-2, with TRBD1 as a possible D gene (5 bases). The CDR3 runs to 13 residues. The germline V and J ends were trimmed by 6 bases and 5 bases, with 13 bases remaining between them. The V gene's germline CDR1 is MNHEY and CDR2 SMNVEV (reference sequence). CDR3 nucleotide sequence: TGTGCCAGCAGCGACAGCCGCCTTTATGGCTACACCTTC. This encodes CASSDSRLYGYTF.

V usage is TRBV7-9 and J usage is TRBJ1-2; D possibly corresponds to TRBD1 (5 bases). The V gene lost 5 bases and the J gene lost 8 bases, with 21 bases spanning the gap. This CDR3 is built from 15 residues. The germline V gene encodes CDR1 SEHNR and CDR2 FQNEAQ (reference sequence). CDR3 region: CASSLTGGPKDGYTF. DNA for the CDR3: TGTGCCAGCAGCCTTACCGGGGGACCGAAGGACGGCTACACCTTC.

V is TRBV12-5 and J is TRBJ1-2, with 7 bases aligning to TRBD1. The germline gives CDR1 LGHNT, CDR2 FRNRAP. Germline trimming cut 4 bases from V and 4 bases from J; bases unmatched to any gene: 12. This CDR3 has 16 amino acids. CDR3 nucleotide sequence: TGTGCTAGTGGTTCGGGAGACAGGGAGGATTTCTATGGCTACACCTTC. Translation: CASGSGDREDFYGYTF.

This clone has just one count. The CDR3 sequence: CASRQDRVSSYEQYF. CDR3 sequence (DNA): TGTGCCAGCAGGCAGGACAGGGTAAGCTCCTACGAGCAGTACTTC. This rearrangement joins TRBV5-5 to TRBJ2-7; TRBD1 agrees at 8 bases. The CDR3 contains 15 residues. The ends lost 5 bases at V and 0 bases at J; junction bases unmatched: 7. Germline lookup yields CDR1 SGHKS and CDR2 YYEKEE (reference sequence).

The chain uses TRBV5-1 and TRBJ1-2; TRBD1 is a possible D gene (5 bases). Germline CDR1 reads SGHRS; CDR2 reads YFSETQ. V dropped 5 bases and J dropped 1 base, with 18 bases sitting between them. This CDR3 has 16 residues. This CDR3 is CASRPGKGYINYGYTF. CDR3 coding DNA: TGCGCCAGCAGACCAGGGAAAGGTTACATTAACTATGGCTACACCTTC.

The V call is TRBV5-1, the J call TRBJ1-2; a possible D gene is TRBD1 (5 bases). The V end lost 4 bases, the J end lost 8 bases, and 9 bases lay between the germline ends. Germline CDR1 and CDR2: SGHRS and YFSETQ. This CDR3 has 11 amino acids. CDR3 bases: TGCGCCAGCAGCGAGGAGGGGGGCTACACCTTC. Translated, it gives CASSEEGGYTF.

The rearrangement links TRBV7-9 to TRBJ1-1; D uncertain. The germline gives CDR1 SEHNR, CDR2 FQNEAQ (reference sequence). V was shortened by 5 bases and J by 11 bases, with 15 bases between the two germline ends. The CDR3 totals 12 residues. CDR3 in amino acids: CASSPPRFIAFF. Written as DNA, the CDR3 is TGTGCCAGCAGCCCCCCTCGGTTCATTGCTTTCTTT.

DNA for the CDR3: TGTGCCAGCAGTCCAGGGGTTTTTTCAAACGAGCAGTACTTC. Translating it yields CASSPGVFSNEQYF. The chain is built from TRBV9 and TRBJ2-7, with D maybe TRBD1 (6 bases). CDR3 size: 14 residues. Germline V gene sequence: CDR1 SGDLS, CDR2 YYNGEE. Trimming pared 5 bases from V and 5 bases from J, leaving 17 bases between.

CDR3 residues: CASSFGSGPYEQYF. CDR3 sequence (DNA): TGTGCCAGCAGCTTTGGTAGCGGACCCTACGAGCAGTACTTC. The rearrangement uses TRBV11-2 and TRBJ2-7, with a possible D match to TRBD2 (6 bases). The CDR3 has 14 amino acids. V was clipped by 3 bases and J by 2 bases, with 11 bases between them. Germline V gives CDR1 SGHAT, CDR2 FQNNGV. Filled out from reference TRBV11-2 and TRBJ2-7, the complete variable domain reads EAGVAQSPRYKIIEKRQSVAFWCNPISGHATLYWYQQILGQGPKLLIQFQNNGVVDDSQLPKDRFSAERLKGVDSTLKIQPAKLEDSAVYLCASSFGSGPYEQYFGPGTRLTVT.